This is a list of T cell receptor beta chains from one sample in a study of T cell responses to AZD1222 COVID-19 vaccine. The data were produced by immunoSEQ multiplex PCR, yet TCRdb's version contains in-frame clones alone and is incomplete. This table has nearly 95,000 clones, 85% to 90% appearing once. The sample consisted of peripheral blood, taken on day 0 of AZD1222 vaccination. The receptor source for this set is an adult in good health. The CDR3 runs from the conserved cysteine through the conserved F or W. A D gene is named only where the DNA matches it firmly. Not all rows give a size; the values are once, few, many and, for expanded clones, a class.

cdr3_aa: CASSLGYRERTEAFF
cdr3_nt: TGCGCCAGCAGCTTGGGATACAGGGAACGGACTGAAGCTTTCTTT
v_call: TRBV5-1
j_call: TRBJ1-1
clone_size: .
d_call: .

cdr3_aa: CASTQDRYNSPLHF
cdr3_nt: TGTGCCAGCACCCAGGACCGCTATAATTCACCCCTCCACTTT
v_call: TRBV7-9
j_call: TRBJ1-6
clone_size: .
d_call: .

cdr3_aa: CASSLGSGGPGNTQYF
cdr3_nt: TGTGCCAGCAGCTTAGGGAGCGGGGGTCCTGGCAATACGCAGTATTTT
v_call: TRBV7-2
j_call: TRBJ2-3
clone_size: .
d_call: TRBD2

cdr3_aa: CASSQSWGGGTEAFF
cdr3_nt: TGTGCCAGCAGCCAAAGCTGGGGGGGCGGTACTGAAGCTTTCTTT
v_call: TRBV3-1/TRBV3-2
j_call: TRBJ1-1
clone_size: .
d_call: .

cdr3_aa: CASSGGLGTDKLSNSPLHF
cdr3_nt: TGTGCCAGCAGTGGGGGCCTGGGGACAGACAAGTTATCTAATTCACCCCTCCACTTT
v_call: TRBV2
j_call: TRBJ1-6
clone_size: medium-sized
d_call: TRBD1

cdr3_aa: CASSLAIGQPQHF
cdr3_nt: TGTGCCAGCAGCTTAGCAATTGGGCAGCCCCAGCATTTT
v_call: TRBV7-8
j_call: TRBJ1-5
clone_size: .
d_call: .

cdr3_aa: CASSLGMEQPQHF
cdr3_nt: TGTGCCAGCAGCTTAGGAATGGAACAGCCCCAGCATTTT
v_call: TRBV7-9
j_call: TRBJ1-5
clone_size: many
d_call: .

cdr3_aa: CASSPRSGGHTIYF
cdr3_nt: TGTGCCAGCTCACCACGCTCAGGGGGCCACACCATATATTTT
v_call: TRBV18
j_call: TRBJ1-3
clone_size: .
d_call: TRBD1

cdr3_aa: CAISEDGRAAGVNNEQFF
cdr3_nt: TGTGCCATCAGTGAAGATGGTAGGGCAGCGGGGGTTAACAATGAGCAGTTCTTC
v_call: TRBV10-3
j_call: TRBJ2-1
clone_size: .
d_call: TRBD2

cdr3_aa: CASSQGEMGVYEQYF
cdr3_nt: TGCGCCAGCAGCCAGGGGGAGATGGGGGTCTACGAGCAGTACTTC
v_call: TRBV4-3
j_call: TRBJ2-7
clone_size: few
d_call: .

cdr3_aa: CASSLIAGGSTDTQYF
cdr3_nt: TGTGCCAGCAGCTTAATTGCAGGGGGAAGCACAGATACGCAGTATTTT
v_call: TRBV7-3
j_call: TRBJ2-3
clone_size: .
d_call: TRBD1

cdr3_aa: CASSSRGQGENQPQHF
cdr3_nt: TGTGCCAGCAGCTCCCGGGGACAGGGCGAGAATCAGCCCCAGCATTTT
v_call: TRBV13
j_call: TRBJ1-5
clone_size: .
d_call: TRBD1

cdr3_aa: CASSQDGGLYGYTF
cdr3_nt: TGTGCCAGCAGCCAAGATGGAGGCCTCTATGGCTACACCTTC
v_call: TRBV3-1/TRBV3-2
j_call: TRBJ1-2
clone_size: .
d_call: .

cdr3_aa: CASTTGGDYGYTF
cdr3_nt: TGTGCCAGCACCACGGGAGGGGACTATGGCTACACCTTC
v_call: TRBV12-3/TRBV12-4
j_call: TRBJ1-2
clone_size: .
d_call: .

cdr3_aa: CASSARQDLRTEAFF
cdr3_nt: TGTGCCAGCAGCGCCCGACAGGACCTTAGGACTGAAGCTTTCTTT
v_call: TRBV21-1
j_call: TRBJ1-1
clone_size: .
d_call: .

cdr3_aa: CASSKQGHTEAFF
cdr3_nt: TGTGCCAGCAGCAAACAGGGGCACACTGAAGCTTTCTTT
v_call: TRBV7-2
j_call: TRBJ1-1
clone_size: .
d_call: TRBD1

cdr3_aa: CAWSEGSLGNTIYF
cdr3_nt: TGTGCCTGGAGTGAGGGGAGCCTAGGAAACACCATATATTTT
v_call: TRBV30
j_call: TRBJ1-3
clone_size: .
d_call: .

cdr3_aa: CASSPPGRGAGEQFF
cdr3_nt: TGTGCCAGCAGCCCCCCCGGCAGGGGGGCGGGAGAGCAGTTCTTC
v_call: TRBV6-5
j_call: TRBJ2-1
clone_size: .
d_call: .

cdr3_aa: CASSLMSGGNTGELFF
cdr3_nt: TGTGCCAGCAGCTTAATGAGCGGGGGGAACACCGGGGAGCTGTTTTTT
v_call: TRBV7-3
j_call: TRBJ2-2
clone_size: .
d_call: TRBD2

cdr3_aa: CASSPRGTSEAAGELFF
cdr3_nt: TGTGCCAGCAGCCCACGGGGGACTAGCGAGGCAGCCGGGGAGCTGTTTTTT
v_call: TRBV7-3
j_call: TRBJ2-2
clone_size: .
d_call: TRBD2

cdr3_aa: CASSFMGRGSGNTIYF
cdr3_nt: TGTGCCAGCAGCTTTATGGGCAGAGGTTCTGGAAACACCATATATTTT
v_call: TRBV5-4
j_call: TRBJ1-3
clone_size: .
d_call: .

cdr3_aa: CASSLTRNSYEQYF
cdr3_nt: TGTGCCAGCAGTTTAACCAGGAACTCCTACGAGCAGTACTTC
v_call: TRBV27
j_call: TRBJ2-7
clone_size: .
d_call: .

cdr3_aa: CAWSRGTGGYEQYF
cdr3_nt: TGTGCCTGGAGTAGGGGGACAGGGGGCTACGAGCAGTACTTC
v_call: TRBV30
j_call: TRBJ2-7
clone_size: .
d_call: TRBD1

cdr3_aa: CASSQFRQETQYF
cdr3_nt: TGTGCCAGCAGCCAGTTTAGGCAAGAGACCCAGTACTTC
v_call: TRBV14
j_call: TRBJ2-5
clone_size: .
d_call: .

cdr3_aa: CASSYGGQQYF
cdr3_nt: TGTGCCAGCAGTTACGGTGGGCAGCAGTACTTC
v_call: TRBV6-5
j_call: TRBJ2-7
clone_size: .
d_call: .

cdr3_aa: CASSLSANTEAFF
cdr3_nt: TGTGCCAGCAGCTTATCCGCGAACACTGAAGCTTTCTTT
v_call: TRBV11-3
j_call: TRBJ1-1
clone_size: .
d_call: .

cdr3_aa: CASSLRVEEKLFF
cdr3_nt: TGTGCCAGCAGCTTAAGGGTTGAAGAAAAACTGTTTTTT
v_call: TRBV7-2
j_call: TRBJ1-4
clone_size: .
d_call: .

cdr3_aa: CASSPGRASQPQHF
cdr3_nt: TGCGCCAGCAGCCCAGGGAGGGCCAGTCAGCCCCAGCATTTT
v_call: TRBV4-3
j_call: TRBJ1-5
clone_size: .
d_call: .

cdr3_aa: CASSRGQGKVDEQFF
cdr3_nt: TGTGCCAGCAGCCGGGGACAGGGGAAAGTCGATGAGCAGTTCTTC
v_call: TRBV11-3
j_call: TRBJ2-1
clone_size: .
d_call: TRBD1

cdr3_aa: CASSPLLGSDEQFF
cdr3_nt: TGTGCCAGCTCACCCTTATTGGGCTCCGATGAGCAGTTCTTC
v_call: TRBV18
j_call: TRBJ2-1
clone_size: once
d_call: .

cdr3_aa: CASSQGASVLTGSNEQFF
cdr3_nt: TGCGCCAGCAGCCAAGGAGCCAGTGTCCTGACAGGGTCAAATGAGCAGTTCTTC
v_call: TRBV4-1
j_call: TRBJ2-1
clone_size: .
d_call: TRBD1

cdr3_aa: CASSSEVYEQYF
cdr3_nt: TGTGCCAGCAGCTCCGAGGTCTACGAGCAGTACTTC
v_call: TRBV7-9
j_call: TRBJ2-7
clone_size: .
d_call: .

cdr3_aa: CSASLGANEQFF
cdr3_nt: TGCAGTGCTAGTTTAGGGGCCAATGAGCAGTTCTTC
v_call: TRBV20-1
j_call: TRBJ2-1
clone_size: .
d_call: .

cdr3_aa: CAISPRDASEQYF
cdr3_nt: TGTGCCATCAGCCCCCGGGACGCCAGCGAGCAGTACTTC
v_call: TRBV10-3
j_call: TRBJ2-7
clone_size: .
d_call: .

cdr3_aa: CASSWGGEGAGELFF
cdr3_nt: TGTGCCAGCAGCTGGGGTGGTGAAGGGGCCGGGGAGCTGTTTTTT
v_call: TRBV7-3
j_call: TRBJ2-2
clone_size: .
d_call: .

cdr3_aa: CASSLAPPSGGPYNEQFF
cdr3_nt: TGTGCCAGCAGCTTAGCACCCCCTAGCGGGGGCCCCTACAATGAGCAGTTCTTC
v_call: TRBV7-2
j_call: TRBJ2-1
clone_size: .
d_call: TRBD2

cdr3_aa: CASSDKRGSNEQFF
cdr3_nt: TGTGCCAGCAGTGATAAGCGGGGGTCAAATGAGCAGTTCTTC
v_call: TRBV7-3
j_call: TRBJ2-1
clone_size: .
d_call: TRBD2

cdr3_aa: CATAQADTIYF
cdr3_nt: TGTGCCACAGCCCAGGCGGACACCATATATTTT
v_call: TRBV6-5
j_call: TRBJ1-3
clone_size: .
d_call: .

cdr3_aa: CASSIQGVDGYTF
cdr3_nt: TGTGCCAGTAGTATACAGGGTGTTGATGGCTACACCTTC
v_call: TRBV19
j_call: TRBJ1-2
clone_size: .
d_call: .

cdr3_aa: CASSPGTGGARSEKLFF
cdr3_nt: TGCGCCAGCAGCCCAGGGACAGGGGGCGCGAGATCCGAAAAACTGTTTTTT
v_call: TRBV5-1
j_call: TRBJ1-4
clone_size: .
d_call: TRBD1